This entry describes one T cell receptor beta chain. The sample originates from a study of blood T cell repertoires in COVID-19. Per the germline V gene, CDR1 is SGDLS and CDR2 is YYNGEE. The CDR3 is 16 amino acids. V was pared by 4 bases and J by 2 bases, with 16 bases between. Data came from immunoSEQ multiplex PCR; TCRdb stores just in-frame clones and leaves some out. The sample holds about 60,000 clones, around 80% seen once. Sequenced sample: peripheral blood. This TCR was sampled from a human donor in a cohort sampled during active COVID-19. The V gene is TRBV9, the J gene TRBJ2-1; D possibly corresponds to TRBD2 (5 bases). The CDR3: CASSSRVDSPYNEQFF. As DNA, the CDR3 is TGTGCCAGCAGCTCTAGGGTGGACTCTCCCTACAATGAGCAGTTCTTC.